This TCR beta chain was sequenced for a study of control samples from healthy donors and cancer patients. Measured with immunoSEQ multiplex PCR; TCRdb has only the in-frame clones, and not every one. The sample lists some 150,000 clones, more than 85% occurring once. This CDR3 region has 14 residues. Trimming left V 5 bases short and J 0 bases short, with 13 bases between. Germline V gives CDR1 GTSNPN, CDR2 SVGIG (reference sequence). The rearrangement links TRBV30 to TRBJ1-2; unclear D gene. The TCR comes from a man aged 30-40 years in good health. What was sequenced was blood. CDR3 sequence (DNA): TGTGCCTGGGATTCGGACGGATCTAACTATGGCTACACCTTC. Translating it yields CAWDSDGSNYGYTF.